Listed below are T cell receptor beta chains from one sample, sequenced in a study of T-cell reconstitution after alpha-beta-depleted transplantation in children. MiXCR, applied by TCRdb to the PCR reads, yields one record per CDR3 protein. The table includes fewer than 750,000 distinct CDR3 sequences, roughly 27% detected once. The sequences come from PBMCs, collected before TCRalphabeta/CD19-depleted stem cell transplant. These receptors all stem from a boy under two years old with Wiskott-Aldrich syndrome, due to receive a stem cell transplant. Both conserved end residues are part of each CDR3. The D gene is left open where the match is weak. Only some rows state a clone size, as once, few, many or a class for expanded clones.

J gene,V gene,D gene,clone size,CDR3 protein,CDR3 DNA
TRBJ1-5,TRBV6-1,.,.,CASTPGGVNQPQHF,TGTGCCAGTACTCCGGGGGGCGTCAATCAGCCCCAGCATTTT
TRBJ2-2,TRBV14,TRBD1,few,CASSLRDRPTGELFF,TGTGCCAGCAGCCTTCGGGACAGACCCACCGGGGAGCTGTTTTTT
TRBJ1-6,TRBV10-3,.,.,CAISDWEHLNSPLHF,TGTGCCATCAGTGATTGGGAACACCTTAATTCACCCCTCCACTTT
TRBJ1-5,TRBV7-6,TRBD1,few,CASSSRQGINQPQHF,TGTGCCAGCAGCTCTCGACAGGGGATAAATCAGCCCCAGCATTTT
TRBJ1-1,TRBV5-1,.,.,CASSLDSLRGSLEAFF,TGCGCCAGCAGCTTGGACTCACTTCGAGGCAGCCTTGAAGCTTTCTTT
TRBJ1-2,TRBV5-1,TRBD1,few,CASSLDRGPDGYTF,TGCGCCAGCAGCTTGGACAGGGGGCCGGATGGCTACACCTTC
TRBJ1-4,TRBV5-1,.,.,CASSLKRAEDEKLFF,TGCGCCAGCAGCTTGAAGCGGGCGGAGGATGAAAAACTGTTTTTT
TRBJ1-5,TRBV29-1,.,.,CSGDRNQPQHF,TGCAGCGGTGACAGGAACCAGCCCCAGCATTTT
TRBJ2-1,TRBV20-1,TRBD2,.,CSARGTSGSSYNEQFF,TGCAGTGCTAGAGGCACTAGCGGGAGCTCCTACAATGAGCAGTTCTTC
TRBJ1-1,TRBV5-1,.,once,CASSSGLGAVNTEAFF,TGCGCCAGCAGCTCGGGGTTGGGGGCGGTAAACACTGAAGCTTTCTTT
TRBJ2-3,TRBV28,TRBD2,.,CASSSGGLADTDTQYF,TGTGCCAGCAGCTCTGGGGGACTAGCGGACACAGATACGCAGTATTTT
TRBJ2-7,TRBV5-1,TRBD1,.,CASSTGQGSYEQYF,TGCGCCAGCAGCACGGGACAGGGGTCCTACGAGCAGTACTTC
TRBJ2-7,TRBV5-5,TRBD2,few,CASSLSPSLAESYEQYF,TGTGCCAGCAGCTTGTCCCCGTCCCTAGCGGAATCCTACGAGCAGTACTTC
TRBJ2-7,TRBV20-1,TRBD2,.,CSAPRTSLGKEQYF,TGCAGTGCACCCAGGACTAGTTTGGGGAAGGAGCAGTACTTC
TRBJ2-1,TRBV11-2,.,few,CASSGWGLMGSYNEQFF,TGTGCCAGCAGCGGTTGGGGACTTATGGGCTCCTACAATGAGCAGTTCTTC
TRBJ2-6,TRBV7-2,.,few,CASSLRGVSGANVLTF,TGTGCCAGCAGCTTGAGAGGGGTCTCTGGGGCCAACGTCCTGACTTTC
TRBJ2-3,TRBV30,.,.,CAWSRRTTDTQYF,TGTGCCTGGAGTAGACGGACCACAGATACGCAGTATTTT
TRBJ2-7,TRBV28,.,few,CASTRRGERYEQYF,TGTGCCAGCACCAGAAGGGGGGAGCGCTACGAGCAGTACTTC
TRBJ2-1,TRBV28,.,few,CASSFRAGLTFF,TGTGCCAGCAGTTTCAGGGCCGGATTGACGTTCTTC
TRBJ2-2,TRBV7-3,.,.,CASSWRADPLPGELFF,TGTGCCAGCAGCTGGCGTGCGGACCCACTACCCGGGGAGCTGTTTTTT
TRBJ2-1,TRBV5-1,TRBD2,.,CASRLAGGDNEQFF,TGCGCCAGCCGACTAGCGGGAGGGGACAATGAGCAGTTCTTC
TRBJ2-5,TRBV5-1,.,many,CASSLRVGTQYF,TGCGCCAGCAGCTTGAGAGTAGGGACCCAGTACTTC
TRBJ2-2,TRBV20-1,TRBD2,.,CSASTTSGRGRELFF,TGCAGTGCTAGCACGACTAGCGGGAGAGGCCGGGAGCTGTTTTTT
TRBJ1-1,TRBV20-1,.,.,CSARDWEKAEAFF,TGCAGTGCTAGAGATTGGGAAAAGGCTGAAGCTTTCTTT
TRBJ2-5,TRBV20-1,.,few,CSATGHIGSQETQYF,TGCAGTGCTACCGGCCACATTGGGAGCCAAGAGACCCAGTACTTC
TRBJ1-5,TRBV4-1,TRBD1,once,CASSQHRGYSNQPQHF,TGCGCCAGCAGCCAGCACAGGGGGTATAGCAATCAGCCCCAGCATTTT
TRBJ2-7,TRBV9,.,.,CASSVTSASYEQYF,TGTGCCAGCAGCGTCACAAGCGCGTCCTACGAGCAGTACTTC
TRBJ2-1,TRBV5-1,TRBD1,.,CASTGTATYNEQFF,TGCGCCAGCACCGGGACAGCCACCTACAATGAGCAGTTCTTC
TRBJ1-2,TRBV30,TRBD1,.,CAWNIRGQAWGYTF,TGTGCCTGGAATATCAGGGGACAGGCCTGGGGCTACACCTTC
TRBJ2-1,TRBV11-2,TRBD2,.,CASSSGGASGTTEQFF,TGTGCCAGCAGCTCGGGGGGGGCTAGCGGTACTACTGAGCAGTTCTTC
TRBJ2-4,TRBV4-2,.,.,CASSQDGLTKNIQYF,TGTGCCAGCAGCCAAGATGGGTTGACCAAAAACATTCAGTACTTC
TRBJ2-6,TRBV20-1,TRBD2,.,CSAPGPSGTYSGANGLTF,TGCAGTGCTCCAGGCCCTAGCGGGACTTACTCTGGGGCCAACGGCCTGACTTTC
TRBJ2-1,TRBV20-1,TRBD2,few,CSAAVLAGSYNEQFF,TGCAGTGCCGCCGTACTAGCGGGATCCTACAATGAGCAGTTCTTC
TRBJ2-1,TRBV20-1,TRBD2,.,CSASGLAGFYNEQFF,TGCAGTGCTTCGGGACTAGCGGGATTCTACAATGAGCAGTTCTTC
TRBJ1-5,TRBV5-1,TRBD1,many,CASSLGTGDSNQPQHF,TGCGCCAGCAGCCTAGGGACAGGAGATAGCAATCAGCCCCAGCATTTT
TRBJ2-5,TRBV12-3/TRBV12-4,.,few,CASSQAEGETQYF,TGTGCCAGCAGCCAGGCGGAGGGGGAGACCCAGTACTTC
TRBJ2-6,TRBV9,.,many,CASSGWANVLTF,TGTGCCAGCAGTGGGTGGGCCAACGTCCTGACTTTC
TRBJ2-5,TRBV9,.,.,CASSPLGGVGGETQYF,TGTGCCAGCAGCCCTCTTGGAGGGGTTGGAGGAGAGACCCAGTACTTC
TRBJ2-3,TRBV6-4,TRBD2,.,CASSDSASNRGADTQYF,TGTGCCAGCAGTGACTCAGCGAGCAACCGGGGGGCAGATACGCAGTATTTT
TRBJ2-1,TRBV5-1,TRBD2,.,CASSLAGGPHEQFF,TGCGCCAGCAGCTTGGCGGGAGGGCCTCATGAGCAGTTCTTC
TRBJ2-5,TRBV15,.,.,CATSRDHGQETHYF,TGTGCCACCAGCAGAGATCACGGCCAAGAGACCCACTACTTC
TRBJ2-3,TRBV7-2,.,.,CASSLVATLETDTQYF,TGTGCCAGCAGCTTAGTTGCCACCCTAGAAACAGATACGCAGTATTTT
TRBJ2-3,TRBV7-2,TRBD2,.,CASSLYSGRATDTQYF,TGTGCCAGCAGCCTTTATAGCGGGAGGGCAACAGATACGCAGTATTTT
TRBJ1-1,TRBV10-3,TRBD1,few,CAISTGDYTEAFF,TGTGCCATCAGTACAGGGGATTACACTGAAGCTTTCTTT
TRBJ1-1,TRBV4-2,.,few,CASSQDRRGRITEAFF,TGTGCCAGCAGCCAAGATCGGCGGGGGCGAATCACTGAAGCTTTCTTT
TRBJ2-7,TRBV5-1,.,.,CASSITGTPLAEQYF,TGCGCCAGCAGCATCACCGGGACCCCCCTGGCCGAGCAGTACTTC
TRBJ1-1,TRBV5-1,.,few,CASSDSGNTEAFF,TGCGCCAGCAGCGATTCCGGGAACACTGAAGCTTTCTTT
TRBJ2-3,TRBV5-1,.,.,CASSFGASGENTQYF,TGCGCCAGCAGCTTCGGCGCAAGCGGTGAGAATACGCAGTATTTT
TRBJ2-1,TRBV20-1,.,.,CSAFLLRDEQFF,TGCAGTGCCTTCCTCCTGAGGGATGAGCAGTTCTTC
TRBJ1-2,TRBV20-1,TRBD1,few,CSAQQGNYGYTF,TGCAGTGCTCAACAGGGGAACTATGGCTACACCTTC
TRBJ2-1,TRBV5-6,.,few,CASSWRAGGRDEQFF,TGTGCCAGCAGTTGGAGAGCGGGTGGGAGAGATGAGCAGTTCTTC
TRBJ2-3,TRBV5-6,TRBD1,many,CASSWDSRTDTQYF,TGTGCCAGCAGCTGGGACAGCCGCACAGATACGCAGTATTTT
TRBJ2-7,TRBV9,.,.,CASSVRPSYEQYF,TGTGCCAGCAGCGTCAGGCCCTCCTACGAGCAGTACTTC
TRBJ2-4,TRBV20-1,TRBD2,.,CSAREHGRAKNIQYF,TGCAGTGCTAGAGAGCACGGGAGGGCCAAAAACATTCAGTACTTC
TRBJ2-1,TRBV12-3/TRBV12-4,.,.,CASSPIRLRSSYNEQFF,TGTGCCAGCAGTCCAATCAGACTGCGCAGCTCCTACAATGAGCAGTTCTTC
TRBJ1-3,TRBV2,TRBD1,few,CASSWTGPFSGNTIYF,TGTGCCAGCAGTTGGACAGGGCCTTTCTCTGGAAACACCATATATTTT
TRBJ1-2,TRBV29-1,.,.,CSVDRIGYGYTF,TGCAGCGTTGACAGGATAGGGTATGGCTACACCTTC